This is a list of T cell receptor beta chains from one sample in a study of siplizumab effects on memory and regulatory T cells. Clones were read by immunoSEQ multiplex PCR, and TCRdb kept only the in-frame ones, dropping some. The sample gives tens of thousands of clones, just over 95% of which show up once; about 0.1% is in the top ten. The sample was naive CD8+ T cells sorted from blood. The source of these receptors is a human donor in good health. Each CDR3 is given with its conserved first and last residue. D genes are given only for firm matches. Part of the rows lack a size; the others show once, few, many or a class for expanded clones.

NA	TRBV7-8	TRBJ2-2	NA	TGTGCCATCGAGACCTACGCGAACACCGGGGAGCTGTTTTTT	CAIETYANTGELFF
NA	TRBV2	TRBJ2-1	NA	TGTGCCAGCGTCATGGATGAGCAGTTCTTC	CASVMDEQFF
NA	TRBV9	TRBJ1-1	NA	TGTGCCAGCAGCAGCCGGACGATGACCATGAACACTGAAGCTTTCTTT	CASSSRTMTMNTEAFF
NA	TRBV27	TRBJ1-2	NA	TGTGCCAGCAGTTTACTCTCAGGGCCGGATGGCTACACCTTC	CASSLLSGPDGYTF
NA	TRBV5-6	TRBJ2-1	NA	TGTGCCAGCAGCCCGCTCACCAATGAGCAGTTCTTC	CASSPLTNEQFF
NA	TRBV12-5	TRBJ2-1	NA	TGTGCTAGTGGTTATCGTGGTAGCTTAGGGAATGAGCAGTTCTTC	CASGYRGSLGNEQFF
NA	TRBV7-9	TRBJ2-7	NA	TGTGCCAGCGGGCCCTACGGGCAGTACTTC	CASGPYGQYF
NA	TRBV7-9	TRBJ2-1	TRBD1	TGTGCCAGCAGCACCGGGACAGGGGGAGACAATGAGCAGTTCTTC	CASSTGTGGDNEQFF
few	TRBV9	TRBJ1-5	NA	TGTGCCAGCAGCCCAGGGACTGTCAATCAGCCCCAGCATTTT	CASSPGTVNQPQHF
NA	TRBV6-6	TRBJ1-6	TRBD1	TGTGCCAGCAGTTACGTATTGACAGGGGACAATTCACCCCTCCACTTT	CASSYVLTGDNSPLHF
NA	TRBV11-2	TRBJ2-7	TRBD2	TGTGCCAGCAGTACCCCTCGGGCGGGGGGCAGTATCGACGAGCAGTACTTC	CASSTPRAGGSIDEQYF
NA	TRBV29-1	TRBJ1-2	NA	TGCAGCGTTGAAGATTGGGCCGAGGACACAGGATATGGCTACACCTTC	CSVEDWAEDTGYGYTF
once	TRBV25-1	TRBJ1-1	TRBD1	TGTGCCAGCAGTGAAGACAGGGGCAGGAACACTGAAGCTTTCTTT	CASSEDRGRNTEAFF
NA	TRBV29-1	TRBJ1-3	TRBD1	TGCAGCGTTCCTGGACAGGATGGAAACACCATATATTTT	CSVPGQDGNTIYF
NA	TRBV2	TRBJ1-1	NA	TGTGCCAGCACCCCCCCGCGGGGGTTAACTGAAGCTTTCTTT	CASTPPRGLTEAFF
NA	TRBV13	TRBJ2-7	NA	TGTGCCAGCAGCTTAGAGTATCCTGAGGCCGAGCAGTACTTC	CASSLEYPEAEQYF